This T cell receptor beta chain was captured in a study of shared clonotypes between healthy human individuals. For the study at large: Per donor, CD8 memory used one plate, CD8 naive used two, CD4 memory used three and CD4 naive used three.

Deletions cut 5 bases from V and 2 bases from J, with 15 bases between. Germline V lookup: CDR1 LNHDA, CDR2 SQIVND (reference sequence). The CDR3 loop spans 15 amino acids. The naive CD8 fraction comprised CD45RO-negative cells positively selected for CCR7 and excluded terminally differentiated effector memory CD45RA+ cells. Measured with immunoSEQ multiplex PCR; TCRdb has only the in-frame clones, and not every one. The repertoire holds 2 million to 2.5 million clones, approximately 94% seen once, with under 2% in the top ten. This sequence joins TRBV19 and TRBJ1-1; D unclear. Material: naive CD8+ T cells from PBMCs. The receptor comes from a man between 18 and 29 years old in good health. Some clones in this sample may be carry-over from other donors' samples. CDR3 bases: TGTGCCAGTAGTCCCGAGACCCGGAGAAACACTGAAGCTTTCTTT. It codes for CASSPETRRNTEAFF.